This TCR beta chain stems from a study of graft-versus-host responses after intestinal transplantation. Overall study findings and caveats: Among recipient marrow samples, GvH clones were found; some appeared first in ileum or blood. Individuals carrying graft-donor T cell macrochimerism showed high graft-versus-host to host-versus-graft clonal ratios in allografts.

Only a few counts were recorded for this clone. The antigen remains unidentified. Germline CDR1 reads WSHSY; CDR2 reads SAAADI. Trimming took 6 bases from V and 5 from J, leaving 17 bases between them. CDR3 length: 14 residues. Profiling relied on immunoSEQ multiplex PCR, and the TCRdb table lists in-frame clones only, not all of them. This repertoire shows more than 25,000 clones, about four fifths found once; its top ten account for roughly 0.7%. Specimen: unstimulated CD4+ T cells sorted from spleen or lymph node cells, collected before intestinal transplant. The chain recombines TRBV10-2 with TRBJ2-7; D perhaps matches TRBD2 (6 bases). The sequence was collected from a human donor who received an intestinal transplant. The CDR3 DNA follows: TGCGCCAGCAGACAGACTCCCAGGAGGGACGAGCAGTACTTC. As protein: CASRQTPRRDEQYF.